This T cell receptor beta chain was retrieved from a study of blood T cell repertoires in COVID-19. V was cut by 7 bases and J by 5 bases, with 11 bases left in between. This CDR3 is 11 amino acids long. Germline V gene lookup returns CDR1 GTSNPN and CDR2 SVGIG (reference sequence). Produced via immunoSEQ multiplex PCR; TCRdb's table is partial and in-frame only. The sample lists more than 90,000 clones, roughly 88% seen once, with 9.5% to 15% in the top ten. The clonotype was recovered from a human donor in a cohort sampled during active COVID-19. The source material was peripheral blood. The chain carries TRBV30 and TRBJ1-2, with D possibly matching TRBD1 (5 bases). DNA for the CDR3: TGTGCCTCGTCTAAGGGGTATGGCTACACCTTC. Translation gives CASSKGYGYTF.